This TCR beta chain was observed in a study of blood T cell repertoires in COVID-19. Across the whole study: The origin of the acute and convalescent COVID-19 samples was the United States, Italy and Spain. Nucleic acid was either cDNA or gDNA, and it came from T cells, B-cell-depleted T cells, or PBMCs.

Original analysis: Scientists estimated how many nucleated cells there were by amplifying reference gene primers. Sequencing used immunoSEQ multiplex PCR; TCRdb keeps in-frame clones, though not all of them. V and J calls plus clone size are reproduced from that table; the DNA served to infer D and trimming. The table includes a few hundred thousand clones, 85% detected once. CDR3 length equals 12 residues. Unmatched junction bases numbered 2, after V lost 5 bases and J lost 7 bases. Germline V gene sequence: CDR1 SGHAT, CDR2 FQNNGV. The clonotype was recovered from a woman between 18 and 29 years old with acute or convalescent COVID-19. The sample was peripheral blood. The rearrangement joins TRBV11-2 to TRBJ2-1; 7 bases align to TRBD1. The CDR3 region is CASSPQGNEQFF. The CDR3 DNA reads as TGTGCCAGCAGCCCACAGGGGAATGAGCAGTTCTTC.